This T cell receptor beta chain was observed in a study of human T cells and chemical hapten exposure. TCRdb independently ran MiXCR on the RACE reads; one entry per CDR3 protein. The sample consists of fewer than 200,000 distinct CDR3 sequences, around 24% of them appearing once. Details on this clonotype: As yet, its antigen is unknown.

General study points: TCRs whose frequency exceeded 1 in 1000 remained the same following DPC sensitization.

The time point is: patch test 1, 2 weeks after DPC sensitization. The treatment: therapeutic diphenylcyclopropenone sensitization with weekly scalp DPC. Unfractionated whole blood yielded total RNA. Germline values: CDR1 SGHDT, CDR2 YYEEEE. CDR3 length equals 13 residues. V dropped 1 base and J dropped 5 bases, with 10 bases sitting between them. Sequenced here: whole blood, sampled in connection with sensitization to the hapten diphenylcyclopropenone (DPC). This TCR was recovered from a woman aged 50 to 60 with alopecia areata. Some clones in this sample may be carry-over from other donors' samples. V usage is TRBV5-6 and J usage is TRBJ2-7; D is perhaps TRBD1 (6 bases). The CDR3 region is CASSLRPGDEQYF. DNA for the CDR3: TGTGCCAGCAGCTTGCGCCCAGGGGACGAGCAGTACTTC.